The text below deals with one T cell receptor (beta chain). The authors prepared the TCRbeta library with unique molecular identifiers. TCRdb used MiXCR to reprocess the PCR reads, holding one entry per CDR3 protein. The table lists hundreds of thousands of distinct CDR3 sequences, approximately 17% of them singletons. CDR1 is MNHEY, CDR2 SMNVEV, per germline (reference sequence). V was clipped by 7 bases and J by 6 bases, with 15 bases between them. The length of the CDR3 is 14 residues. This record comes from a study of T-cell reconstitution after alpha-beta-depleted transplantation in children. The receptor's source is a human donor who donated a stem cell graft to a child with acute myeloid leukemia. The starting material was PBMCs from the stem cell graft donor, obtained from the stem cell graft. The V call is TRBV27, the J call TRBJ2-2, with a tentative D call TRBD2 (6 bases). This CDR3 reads CASTRPSGSGELFF. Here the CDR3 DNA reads TGTGCCAGCACCAGGCCGAGCGGGTCCGGGGAGCTGTTTTTT.